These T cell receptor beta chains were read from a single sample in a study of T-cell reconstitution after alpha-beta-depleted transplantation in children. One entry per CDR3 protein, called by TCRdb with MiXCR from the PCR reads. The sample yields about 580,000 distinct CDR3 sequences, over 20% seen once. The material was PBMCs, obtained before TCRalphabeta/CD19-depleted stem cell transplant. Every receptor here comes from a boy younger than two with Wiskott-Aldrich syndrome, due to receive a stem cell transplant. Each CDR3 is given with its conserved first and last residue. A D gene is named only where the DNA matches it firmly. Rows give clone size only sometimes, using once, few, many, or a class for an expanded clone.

CDR3: CASSQTPVDRGLEQYF
DNA: TGCGCCAGCAGCCAAACTCCGGTGGACAGGGGGCTTGAGCAGTACTTC
size: few
D: TRBD1
V: TRBV4-1
J: TRBJ2-7

CDR3: CASGLSGNTEAFF
DNA: TGTGCTAGTGGTTTGAGCGGGAACACTGAAGCTTTCTTT
size: .
D: .
V: TRBV12-5
J: TRBJ1-1

CDR3: CASRGKRVPNEKLFF
DNA: TGTGCCAGCAGGGGTAAAAGAGTTCCTAATGAAAAACTGTTTTTT
size: once
D: .
V: TRBV2
J: TRBJ1-4

CDR3: CASSTLRGKETQYF
DNA: TGTGCCAGTAGTACATTGCGGGGGAAGGAGACCCAGTACTTC
size: .
D: TRBD2
V: TRBV19
J: TRBJ2-5

CDR3: CASSIRGGEQFF
DNA: TGTGCCAGTAGTATAAGGGGCGGGGAGCAGTTCTTC
size: many
D: .
V: TRBV19
J: TRBJ2-1

CDR3: CASSNTGMGGTEAFF
DNA: TGTGCCAGCAGCAATACAGGGATGGGGGGAACTGAAGCTTTCTTT
size: few
D: .
V: TRBV4-2
J: TRBJ1-1

CDR3: CASTRDGLTGELFF
DNA: TGTGCCTCAACCCGGGACGGCCTCACCGGGGAGCTGTTTTTT
size: .
D: .
V: TRBV19
J: TRBJ2-2

CDR3: CASTLSGDEQYF
DNA: TGTGCCAGCACCCTTAGCGGAGACGAGCAGTACTTC
size: few
D: .
V: TRBV28
J: TRBJ2-7

CDR3: CASSLLGQGTYEQYF
DNA: TGTGCCAGCAGTTTATTGGGACAGGGCACCTACGAGCAGTACTTC
size: few
D: TRBD1
V: TRBV27
J: TRBJ2-7

CDR3: CASGFYDEQFF
DNA: TGTGCTAGTGGTTTCTACGATGAGCAGTTCTTC
size: .
D: .
V: TRBV12-5
J: TRBJ2-1

CDR3: CSARLTSGYGEQYF
DNA: TGCAGTGCTAGATTGACTAGCGGGTACGGGGAGCAGTACTTC
size: few
D: TRBD2
V: TRBV20-1
J: TRBJ2-7

CDR3: CASSLKGGGTGELFF
DNA: TGTGCCAGCAGCTTAAAGGGTGGCGGCACCGGGGAGCTGTTTTTT
size: .
D: .
V: TRBV7-3
J: TRBJ2-2

CDR3: CASSLVVGTGKREQYF
DNA: TGTGCCAGCAGCTTAGTGGTAGGGACGGGTAAGCGCGAGCAGTACTTC
size: .
D: .
V: TRBV7-2
J: TRBJ2-7

CDR3: CASSQVVVGETQYF
DNA: TGCGCCAGCAGCCAAGTCGTGGTTGGGGAGACCCAGTACTTC
size: .
D: .
V: TRBV4-1
J: TRBJ2-5

CDR3: CSAREASGSWNEQFF
DNA: TGCAGTGCTAGAGAGGCTAGCGGGAGTTGGAATGAGCAGTTCTTC
size: .
D: TRBD2
V: TRBV20-1
J: TRBJ2-1

CDR3: CASSFGPANNEQFF
DNA: TGCGCCAGCAGCTTTGGGCCAGCGAACAATGAGCAGTTCTTC
size: .
D: .
V: TRBV5-1
J: TRBJ2-1

CDR3: CAWSVPRGGNSPLHF
DNA: TGTGCCTGGAGTGTCCCCAGGGGAGGGAATTCACCCCTCCACTTT
size: .
D: .
V: TRBV30
J: TRBJ1-6

CDR3: CASSQGLAGGGIYNEQFF
DNA: TGTGCCAGCAGCCAAGGACTAGCGGGAGGGGGTATCTACAATGAGCAGTTCTTC
size: .
D: TRBD2
V: TRBV3-1
J: TRBJ2-1

CDR3: CASRQGAIYNEQFF
DNA: TGTGCCAGCAGACAGGGGGCGATCTACAATGAGCAGTTCTTC
size: few
D: TRBD1
V: TRBV6-2/TRBV6-3
J: TRBJ2-1

CDR3: CASSYRGLYEQYF
DNA: TGTGCCAGCAGTTACCGGGGCCTCTACGAGCAGTACTTC
size: .
D: .
V: TRBV6-5
J: TRBJ2-7

CDR3: CASSAGSVGQETQYF
DNA: TGCGCCAGCAGCGCAGGGAGCGTGGGACAAGAGACCCAGTACTTC
size: .
D: .
V: TRBV5-1
J: TRBJ2-5

CDR3: CSAIGTSVSRTQYF
DNA: TGCAGTGCCATCGGGACTAGCGTCTCGAGGACCCAGTACTTC
size: many
D: TRBD2
V: TRBV20-1
J: TRBJ2-5

CDR3: CASSLDRPHEQYF
DNA: TGTGCCAGCAGCTTAGACCGCCCCCACGAGCAGTACTTC
size: .
D: .
V: TRBV11-2
J: TRBJ2-7

CDR3: CASSLWDRGKGPDTQYF
DNA: TGTGCCAGCAGCCTCTGGGACAGGGGAAAGGGCCCAGATACGCAGTATTTT
size: few
D: TRBD1
V: TRBV7-9
J: TRBJ2-3

CDR3: CASSLLATNYNEQFF
DNA: TGTGCCAGCAGTTTACTAGCGACAAACTACAATGAGCAGTTCTTC
size: .
D: .
V: TRBV27
J: TRBJ2-1

CDR3: CASSPGTSGEETQYF
DNA: TGTGCCAGCAGTCCAGGGACTAGCGGGGAAGAGACCCAGTACTTC
size: many
D: TRBD2
V: TRBV18
J: TRBJ2-5

CDR3: CASSTGAGQPHEQYF
DNA: TGTGCCAGCAGCACAGGGGCGGGACAACCCCACGAGCAGTACTTC
size: .
D: .
V: TRBV9
J: TRBJ2-7

CDR3: CAWRNKVLTYGYTF
DNA: TGTGCCTGGAGAAACAAGGTCCTAACCTATGGCTACACCTTC
size: many
D: .
V: TRBV30
J: TRBJ1-2

CDR3: CAIVSREEGELFF
DNA: TGTGCCATCGTTAGCAGGGAGGAGGGGGAGCTGTTTTTT
size: .
D: .
V: TRBV10-3
J: TRBJ2-2

CDR3: CSARVPGAKTYEQYF
DNA: TGCAGTGCTAGAGTCCCGGGGGCGAAGACCTACGAGCAGTACTTC
size: few
D: .
V: TRBV20-1
J: TRBJ2-7

CDR3: CASSGGRGGNYEQYF
DNA: TGTGCCAGCAGCGGCGGAAGGGGGGGCAACTACGAGCAGTACTTC
size: .
D: .
V: TRBV9
J: TRBJ2-7

CDR3: CATSPSGIGDQYF
DNA: TGCGCCACCTCACCTAGCGGGATAGGCGACCAGTACTTC
size: few
D: TRBD2
V: TRBV5-1
J: TRBJ2-5

CDR3: CASRRPGTIDEQFF
DNA: TGCGCCAGCAGGCGGCCAGGGACAATAGATGAGCAGTTCTTC
size: .
D: .
V: TRBV5-1
J: TRBJ2-1

CDR3: CASTKDGATGELFF
DNA: TGTGCCAGCACAAAGGACGGGGCCACCGGGGAGCTGTTTTTT
size: .
D: .
V: TRBV6-1
J: TRBJ2-2

CDR3: CASSFVDGQGRNYEQYF
DNA: TGTGCCAGCAGTTTCGTCGACGGGCAGGGAAGGAACTACGAGCAGTACTTC
size: .
D: .
V: TRBV28
J: TRBJ2-7

CDR3: CAISDLQALTTYEQYF
DNA: TGTGCCATCAGTGACTTGCAAGCCCTCACTACCTACGAGCAGTACTTC
size: few
D: .
V: TRBV10-3
J: TRBJ2-7

CDR3: CASSSGALYNEQFF
DNA: TGTGCCAGCAGTTCCGGGGCCCTATACAATGAGCAGTTCTTC
size: few
D: .
V: TRBV12-3/TRBV12-4
J: TRBJ2-1

CDR3: CASSSLAGGRTGELFF
DNA: TGCGCCAGCAGCTCCCTAGCGGGAGGGAGGACCGGGGAGCTGTTTTTT
size: few
D: TRBD2
V: TRBV5-1
J: TRBJ2-2

CDR3: CASSLGVVKNGYTF
DNA: TGTGCCAGCAGCTTAGGGGTGGTCAAGAATGGCTACACCTTC
size: few
D: .
V: TRBV7-2
J: TRBJ1-2

CDR3: CASSLAGTDNTEAFF
DNA: TGTGCCAGCAGCTTAGCGGGGACAGACAACACTGAAGCTTTCTTT
size: few
D: TRBD1
V: TRBV7-2
J: TRBJ1-1

CDR3: CASSLSYGAPYNEQFF
DNA: TGTGCCAGCAGTCTGTCCTACGGGGCCCCCTACAATGAGCAGTTCTTC
size: few
D: .
V: TRBV12-3/TRBV12-4
J: TRBJ2-1